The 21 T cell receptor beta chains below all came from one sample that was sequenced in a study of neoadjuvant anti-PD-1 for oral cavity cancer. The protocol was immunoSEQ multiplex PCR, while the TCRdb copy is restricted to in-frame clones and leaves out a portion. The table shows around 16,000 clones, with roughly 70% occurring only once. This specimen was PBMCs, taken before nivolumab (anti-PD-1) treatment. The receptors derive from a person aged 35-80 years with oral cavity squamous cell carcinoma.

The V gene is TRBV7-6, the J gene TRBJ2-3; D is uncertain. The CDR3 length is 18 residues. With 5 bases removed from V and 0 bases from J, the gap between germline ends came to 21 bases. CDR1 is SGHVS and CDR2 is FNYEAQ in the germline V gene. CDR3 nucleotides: TGTGCCAGCAGCCCGTTGCAGACCGGACCCATAAGCACAGATACGCAGTATTTT. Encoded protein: CASSPLQTGPISTDTQYF.

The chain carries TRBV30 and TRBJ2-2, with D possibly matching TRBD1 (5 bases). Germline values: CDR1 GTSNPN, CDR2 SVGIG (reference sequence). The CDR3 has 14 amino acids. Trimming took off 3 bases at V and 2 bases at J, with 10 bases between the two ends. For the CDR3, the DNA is TGTGCCTGGAGGGCAGGACATAACACCGGGGAGCTGTTTTTT. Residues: CAWRAGHNTGELFF.

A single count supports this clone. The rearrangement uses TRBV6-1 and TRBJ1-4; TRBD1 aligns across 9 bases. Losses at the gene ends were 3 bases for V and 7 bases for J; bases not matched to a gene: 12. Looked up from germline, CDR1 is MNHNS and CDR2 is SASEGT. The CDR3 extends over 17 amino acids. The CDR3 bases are TGTGCCAGCAGTGAGATCAAACAGGGGGCCCGTGGTGAAAAACTGTTTTTT. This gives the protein CASSEIKQGARGEKLFF.

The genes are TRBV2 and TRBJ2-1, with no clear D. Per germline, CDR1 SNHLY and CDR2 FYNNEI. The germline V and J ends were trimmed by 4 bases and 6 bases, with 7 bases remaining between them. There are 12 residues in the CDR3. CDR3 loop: CASSGLFNEQFF. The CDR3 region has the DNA TGTGCCAGCAGTGGCCTTTTCAATGAGCAGTTCTTC.

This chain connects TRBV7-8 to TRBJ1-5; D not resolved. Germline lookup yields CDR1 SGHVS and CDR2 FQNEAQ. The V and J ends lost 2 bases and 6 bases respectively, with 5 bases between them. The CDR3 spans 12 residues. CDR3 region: CASSLTGQPQHF. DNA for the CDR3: TGTGCCAGCAGCTTAACCGGTCAGCCCCAGCATTTT.

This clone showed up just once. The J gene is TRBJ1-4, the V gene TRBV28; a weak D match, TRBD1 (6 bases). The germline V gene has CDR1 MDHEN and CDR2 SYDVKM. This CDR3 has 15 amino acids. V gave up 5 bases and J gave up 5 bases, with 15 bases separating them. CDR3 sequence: CASSPAGTKNEKLFF. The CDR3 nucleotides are TGTGCCAGCAGTCCAGCAGGGACAAAGAATGAAAAACTGTTTTTT.

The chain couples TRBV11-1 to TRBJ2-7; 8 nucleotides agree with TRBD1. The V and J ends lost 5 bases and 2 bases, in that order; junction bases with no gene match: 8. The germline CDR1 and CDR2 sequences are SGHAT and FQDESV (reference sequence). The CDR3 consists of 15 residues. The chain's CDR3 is CASSIDRGSTYEQYF. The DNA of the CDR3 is TGTGCCAGCAGCATTGACAGGGGCTCCACCTACGAGCAGTACTTC.

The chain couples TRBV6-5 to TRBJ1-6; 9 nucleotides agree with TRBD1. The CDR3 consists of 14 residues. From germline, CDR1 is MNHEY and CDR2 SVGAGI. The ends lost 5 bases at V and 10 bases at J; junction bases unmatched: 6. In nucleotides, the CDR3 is TGTGCCAGCAGTCGGACGACAGGGGGATCACCCCTCCACTTT. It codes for CASSRTTGGSPLHF.

The CDR3 DNA is TGCAGCGCGGCGAGACGACTTACAGATACGCAGTATTTT. Translating it yields CSAARRLTDTQYF. The chain joins TRBV29-1 to TRBJ2-3; D is undetermined. The germline V gene has CDR1 SQVTM and CDR2 ANQGSEA. The CDR3 has 13 amino acids. The V end lost 7 bases, the J end lost 3 bases, and 14 bases lay between the germline ends.

CDR3 amino acids: CASSVEGLAGVGLFF. CDR3 in DNA: TGTGCCAGCAGCGTAGAAGGACTAGCGGGAGTGGGGCTGTTTTTT. The chain uses TRBV9 and TRBJ2-2, with 13 bases fitting TRBD2. The CDR3 extends over 15 amino acids. J lost 13 bases, V lost 0 bases, and 6 bases had no gene match. CDR1 and CDR2 from the germline V gene are SGDLS and YYNGEE.

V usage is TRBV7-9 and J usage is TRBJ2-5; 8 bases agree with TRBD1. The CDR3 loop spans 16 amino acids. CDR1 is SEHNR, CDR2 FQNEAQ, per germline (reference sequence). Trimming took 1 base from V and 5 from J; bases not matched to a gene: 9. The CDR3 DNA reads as TGTGCCAGCAGCTTAGGTACAGGGGGTGAATCGGAGACCCAGTACTTC. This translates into CASSLGTGGESETQYF. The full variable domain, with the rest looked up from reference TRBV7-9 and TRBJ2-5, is DTGVSQNPRHKITKRGQNVTFRCDPISEHNRLYWYRQTLGQGPEFLTYFQNEAQLEKSRLLSDRFSAERPKGSFSTLEIQRTEQGDSAMYLCASSLGTGGESETQYFGPGTRLLVL.

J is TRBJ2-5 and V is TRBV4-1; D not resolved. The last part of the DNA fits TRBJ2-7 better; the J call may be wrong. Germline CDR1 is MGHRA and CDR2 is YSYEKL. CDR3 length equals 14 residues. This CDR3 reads CASSQGVAGYEQYF. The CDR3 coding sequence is TGCGCCAGCAGCCAAGGGGTAGCTGGGTACGAGCAGTACTTC.

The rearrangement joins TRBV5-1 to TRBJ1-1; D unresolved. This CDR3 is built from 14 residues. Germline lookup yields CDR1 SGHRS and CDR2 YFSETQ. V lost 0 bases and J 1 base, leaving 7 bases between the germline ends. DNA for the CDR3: TGCGCCAGCAGCTTGGGGGAGAGGAACACTGAAGCTTTCTTT. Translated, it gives CASSLGERNTEAFF.

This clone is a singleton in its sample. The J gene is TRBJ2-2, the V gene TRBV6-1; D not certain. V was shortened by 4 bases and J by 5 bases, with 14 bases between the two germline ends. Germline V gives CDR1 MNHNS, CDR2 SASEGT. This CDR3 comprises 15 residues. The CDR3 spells CASSAGALGTGELFF. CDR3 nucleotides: TGTGCCAGCAGTGCGGGCGCGCTCGGGACCGGGGAGCTGTTTTTT.

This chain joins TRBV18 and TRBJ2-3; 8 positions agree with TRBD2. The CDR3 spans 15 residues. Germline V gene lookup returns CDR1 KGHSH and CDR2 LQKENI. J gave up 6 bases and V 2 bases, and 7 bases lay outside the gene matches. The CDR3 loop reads CASSPAGGAVDTQYF. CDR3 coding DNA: TGTGCCAGCTCACCAGCCGGGGGGGCTGTTGATACGCAGTATTTT.

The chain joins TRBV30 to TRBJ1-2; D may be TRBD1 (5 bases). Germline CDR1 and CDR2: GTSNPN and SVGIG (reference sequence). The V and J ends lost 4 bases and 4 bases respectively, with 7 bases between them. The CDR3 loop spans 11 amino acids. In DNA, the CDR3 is TGTGCCTGGAATACAGGCTATGGCTACACCTTC. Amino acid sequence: CAWNTGYGYTF.

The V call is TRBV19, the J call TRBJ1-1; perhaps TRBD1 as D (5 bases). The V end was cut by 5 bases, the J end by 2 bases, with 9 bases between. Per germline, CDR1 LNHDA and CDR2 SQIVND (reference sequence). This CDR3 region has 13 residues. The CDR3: CASSPWTNTEAFF. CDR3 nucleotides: TGTGCCAGTAGTCCCTGGACAAACACTGAAGCTTTCTTT.

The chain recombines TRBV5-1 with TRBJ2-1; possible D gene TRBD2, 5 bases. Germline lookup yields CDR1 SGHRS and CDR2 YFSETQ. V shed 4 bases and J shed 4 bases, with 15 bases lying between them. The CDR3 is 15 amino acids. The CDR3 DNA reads TGCGCCAGCAGCGCCATGGAGGCTAGTTACAATGAGCAGTTCTTC. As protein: CASSAMEASYNEQFF.

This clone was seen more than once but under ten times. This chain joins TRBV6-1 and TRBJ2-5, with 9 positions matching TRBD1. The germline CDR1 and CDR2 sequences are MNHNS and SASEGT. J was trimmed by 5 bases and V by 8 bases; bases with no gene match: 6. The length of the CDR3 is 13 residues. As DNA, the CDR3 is TGTGCCAGCCGCACAGGGGGCAGGGAGACCCAGTACTTC. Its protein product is CASRTGGRETQYF.

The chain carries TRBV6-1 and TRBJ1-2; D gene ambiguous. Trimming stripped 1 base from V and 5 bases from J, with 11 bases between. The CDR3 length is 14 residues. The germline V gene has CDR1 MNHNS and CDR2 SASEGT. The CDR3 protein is CASSEGHRGYGYTF. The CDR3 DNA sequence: TGTGCCAGCAGTGAAGGGCACAGAGGTTATGGCTACACCTTC.

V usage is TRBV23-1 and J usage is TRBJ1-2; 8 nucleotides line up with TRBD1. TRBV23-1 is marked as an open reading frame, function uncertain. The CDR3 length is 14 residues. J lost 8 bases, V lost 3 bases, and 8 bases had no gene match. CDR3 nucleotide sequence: TGCGCCAGCAGTCAGTGGACAGGGATAGAGGGCTACACCTTC. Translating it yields CASSQWTGIEGYTF.